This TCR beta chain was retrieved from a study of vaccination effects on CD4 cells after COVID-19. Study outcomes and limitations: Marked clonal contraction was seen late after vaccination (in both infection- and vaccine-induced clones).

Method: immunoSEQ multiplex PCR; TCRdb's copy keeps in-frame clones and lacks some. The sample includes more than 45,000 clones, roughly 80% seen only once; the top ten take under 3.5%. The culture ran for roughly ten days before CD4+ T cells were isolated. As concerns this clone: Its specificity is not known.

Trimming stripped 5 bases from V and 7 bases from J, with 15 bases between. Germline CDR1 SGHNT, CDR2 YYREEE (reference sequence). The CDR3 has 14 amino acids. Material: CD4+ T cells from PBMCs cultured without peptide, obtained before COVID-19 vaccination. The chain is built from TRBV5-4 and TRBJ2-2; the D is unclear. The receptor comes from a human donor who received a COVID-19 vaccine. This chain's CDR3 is CASRLRVGDGELFF. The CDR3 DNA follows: TGTGCCAGCAGATTACGAGTCGGCGACGGGGAGCTGTTTTTT.